The present T cell receptor beta chain was sequenced within a study of metastatic and nonmetastatic thyroid tumors. This clone was detected many times. Germline V gene sequence: CDR1 SGDLS, CDR2 YYNGEE. There are 15 residues in the CDR3. V was shortened by 3 bases and J by 4 bases, with 14 bases between the two germline ends. Thyroid surgery took place with no prior treatment in any patient. TCRdb re-clonotyped the PCR reads via MiXCR. The sample has 35,000 to 50,000 clones; about 4% are singletons. Material: blood. This clonotype was sampled from a female donor with papillary thyroid cancer or a benign thyroid nodule (not recorded which). Some clones in this sample may be carry-over from other donors' samples. The chain combines TRBV9 with TRBJ2-1, with D possibly being TRBD1 or TRBD2 (5 bases each). Here the CDR3 DNA reads TGTGCCAGCAGCGCCCCGGGACGTCGGTACAATGAGCAGTTCTTC. Amino acids: CASSAPGRRYNEQFF.